The 19 T cell receptor beta chains below come from one sample, sequenced in a study of cytomegalovirus exposure and HLA in healthy donors. TCRdb's table, derived via immunoSEQ multiplex PCR, lists solely in-frame clones and lacks some. The sample carries some 130,000 clones, roughly 86% recorded once. The sequenced material came from PBMCs. The receptor source for this set is a woman aged 25 to 39 in good health and CMV-seronegative.

The gene calls are TRBV18 and TRBJ1-6; D perhaps matches TRBD1 (5 bases). Germline CDR1 and CDR2: KGHSH and LQKENI. CDR3 length equals 14 residues. Trimming shortened V by 2 bases and J by 6 bases, and 8 bases separated the two germline ends. CDR3 in amino acids: CASSPAGSNSPLHF. As DNA, the CDR3 is TGTGCCAGCTCACCAGCAGGGTCTAATTCACCCCTCCACTTT.

The V gene is TRBV5-4, the J gene TRBJ1-1; TRBD1 aligns across 7 bases. The CDR3 runs to 16 residues. Germline V gene lookup returns CDR1 SGHNT and CDR2 YYREEE (reference sequence). After removal of 4 bases from V and 2 bases from J, the junction contained 11 bases not matched to a gene. CDR3 in amino acids: CASSPTGASLNTEAFF. The DNA for the CDR3 is TGTGCCAGCAGCCCCACAGGGGCCTCTCTCAACACTGAAGCTTTCTTT.

The chain combines TRBV5-1 with TRBJ1-2; no definite D call. Germline CDR1 reads SGHRS; CDR2 reads YFSETQ. V lost 0 bases to trimming and J lost 3 bases, with 6 bases between them. This CDR3 is built from 13 residues. The CDR3 DNA reads as TGCGCCAGCAGCTTGGACAGCTACTATGGCTACACCTTC. Protein: CASSLDSYYGYTF.

In its sample, this clone was seen a few times. The chain recombines TRBV18 with TRBJ2-7; D perhaps matches TRBD1 (5 bases). V was cut by 3 bases and J by 6 bases, with 12 bases left in between. The CDR3 spans 13 residues. Germline lookup yields CDR1 KGHSH and CDR2 LQKENI. CDR3 DNA sequence: TGTGCCAGCTCACCCCAGGGTACCTCCGAGCAGTACTTC. Protein product: CASSPQGTSEQYF.

The rearrangement links TRBV4-1 to TRBJ1-4; perhaps TRBD1 as D (5 bases). Trimming removed 5 bases at V and 4 bases at J, with 14 bases between. The CDR3 extends over 15 amino acids. CDR1 and CDR2 (germline): MGHRA, YSYEKL. CDR3 sequence (DNA): TGCGCCAGCAGCGAGCCCGGGGGGGGTAATGAAAAACTGTTTTTT. Amino acids: CASSEPGGGNEKLFF.

The table lists this clone with a count of one. The chain carries TRBV5-6 and TRBJ1-1; TRBD1 is a possible D gene (5 bases). Germline V gives CDR1 SGHDT, CDR2 YYEEEE. Trimming pared 4 bases from V and 1 base from J, leaving 14 bases between. This CDR3 is 15 amino acids long. This CDR3 is CASSPRRGENTEAFF. The CDR3 region has the DNA TGTGCCAGCAGCCCTAGACGGGGGGAGAACACTGAAGCTTTCTTT. The full variable domain, with the rest looked up from reference TRBV5-6 and TRBJ1-1, is DAGVTQSPTHLIKTRGQQVTLRCSPKSGHDTVSWYQQALGQGPQFIFQYYEEEERQRGNFPDRFSGHQFPNYSSELNVNALLLGDSALYLCASSPRRGENTEAFFGQGTRLTVV.

This chain joins TRBV19 and TRBJ1-2, with a tentative D call TRBD1 (6 bases). This CDR3 is built from 15 residues. Germline CDR1 is LNHDA and CDR2 is SQIVND (reference sequence). V was pared by 4 bases and J by 7 bases, with 19 bases between. The chain's CDR3 is CASSSSGTNPRGYTF. CDR3 coding DNA: TGTGCCAGTAGTAGCTCCGGGACAAATCCCCGTGGCTACACCTTC.

This clone was detected a few times. The chain recombines TRBV30 with TRBJ2-1; 11 bases line up with TRBD1. The CDR3 is 12 amino acids. After removal of 7 bases from V and 11 bases from J, the junction contained 7 bases not matched to a gene. The germline gives CDR1 GTSNPN, CDR2 SVGIG (reference sequence). CDR3 loop: CALGQGATQQFF. The CDR3 coding sequence is TGTGCCTTAGGACAGGGGGCGACCCAGCAGTTCTTC.

The V and J genes are TRBV7-3 and TRBJ2-2; D is undetermined. This CDR3 spans 12 amino acids. CDR1 is SGHTA, CDR2 FQGTGA, per germline. Trimming took 4 bases from V and 7 from J, leaving 7 bases between them. The CDR3 DNA reads as TGTGCCAGCAGCTCCCTAGGCGGGGAGCTGTTTTTT. It encodes CASSSLGGELFF.

This chain joins TRBV2 and TRBJ2-1; 15 bases fit TRBD2. CDR1 and CDR2 (germline): SNHLY, FYNNEI. V lost 4 bases, J lost 4 bases, and 17 bases stayed unmatched. The CDR3 runs to 21 residues. The CDR3 is CASSARAQIGTSGGNYNEQFF. In nucleotides, the CDR3 is TGTGCCAGCAGTGCGCGCGCCCAAATCGGGACTAGCGGGGGGAATTACAATGAGCAGTTCTTC.

The rearrangement joins TRBV5-1 to TRBJ2-5; TRBD2 agrees at 16 bases. The CDR3 consists of 16 residues. V was pared by 3 bases and J by 3 bases, with 2 bases of the junction left unmatched. Germline CDR1 is SGHRS and CDR2 is YFSETQ. The CDR3 is CASSSGTSGGEETQYF. In DNA form, the CDR3 reads TGCGCCAGCAGCTCCGGGACTAGCGGGGGGGAAGAGACCCAGTACTTC.

The chain uses TRBV6-1 and TRBJ2-1, with 7 nucleotides matching TRBD2. Germline CDR1 reads MNHNS; CDR2 reads SASEGT. Trimming took 4 bases from V and 0 from J; bases not matched to a gene: 0. The CDR3 is made up of 14 amino acids. The CDR3 nucleotides are TGTGCCAGCAGTGCGGGGGGCTCCTACAATGAGCAGTTCTTC. It is translated as CASSAGGSYNEQFF.

The J gene is TRBJ2-3, the V gene TRBV5-6, with D maybe TRBD2 (5 bases). The CDR3 has 15 residues. Trimming removed 1 base from V and 0 bases from J, with 9 bases in between. Germline V lookup: CDR1 SGHDT, CDR2 YYEEEE. CDR3 amino acids: CASSLSGTSTDTQYF. CDR3 sequence (DNA): TGTGCCAGCAGCTTGAGCGGAACTAGCACAGATACGCAGTATTTT.

The rearrangement links TRBV7-9 to TRBJ2-7; TRBD1 agrees at 7 bases. This CDR3 region has 14 residues. Germline assignment: CDR1 SEHNR and CDR2 FQNEAQ (reference sequence). With 2 bases clipped from V and 4 bases from J, the junction kept 5 bases outside the gene matches. The CDR3 sequence: CASSLTGDIYEQYF. As DNA, the CDR3 is TGTGCCAGCAGCTTAACAGGGGATATTTACGAGCAGTACTTC.

The CDR3 protein is CASSLAVRDRRKAFF. The CDR3, as DNA: TGCGCCAGCAGCTTGGCAGTTCGGGACAGGAGAAAAGCTTTCTTT. V usage is TRBV5-1 and J usage is TRBJ1-1; 8 nucleotides match TRBD1. Germline CDR1 reads SGHRS; CDR2 reads YFSETQ. The CDR3 is 15 residues long. V shed 0 bases and J 9 bases; nucleotides not matched to a gene: 10.

The chain has TRBV7-2 and TRBJ2-3; D unresolved. This CDR3 has 14 amino acids. The germline CDR1 and CDR2 sequences are SGHTA and FQGNSA. The V end lost 7 bases, the J end lost 1 base, and 12 bases lay between the germline ends. CDR3 bases: TGTGCCAGCACCATAGACTGGGGCACAGATACGCAGTATTTT. Protein: CASTIDWGTDTQYF. Full variable domain (rest looked up from reference TRBV7-2 and TRBJ2-3): GAGVSQSPSNKVTEKGKDVELRCDPISGHTALYWYRQSLGQGLEFLIYFQGNSAPDKSGLPSDRFSAERTGGSVSTLTIQRTQQEDSAVYLCASTIDWGTDTQYFGPGTRLTVL.

This sequence joins TRBV11-2 and TRBJ2-3; 9 nucleotides line up with TRBD1. V gave up 4 bases and J gave up 3 bases; unmatched junction bases: 8. Germline V gene lookup returns CDR1 SGHAT and CDR2 FQNNGV. CDR3 size: 16 residues. DNA for the CDR3: TGTGCCAGCAGCTGGGTGGGACAGGGTGGGACAGATACGCAGTATTTT. Its protein product is CASSWVGQGGTDTQYF.

The rearrangement uses TRBV5-8 and TRBJ1-2; D not resolved. Trimming cost V 2 bases and J 4 bases, with 15 bases left between them. CDR3 size: 15 residues. Germline V gives CDR1 SGHTS, CDR2 YDEGEE. The CDR3 DNA follows: TGTGCCAGCAGCTTAGGCGGGTGGTCTGGCTATGGCTACACCTTC. This sequence encodes CASSLGGWSGYGYTF.

The chain is built from TRBV5-1 and TRBJ2-1; 11 bases line up with TRBD2. This CDR3 region has 17 residues. Germline CDR1 reads SGHRS; CDR2 reads YFSETQ. The junction had 10 bases not matched to a gene; V was cut back by 4 bases and J by 4 bases. In DNA form, the CDR3 reads TGCGCCAGCAGCCCGCCCCTACTAGCGGGGGTGTACAATGAGCAGTTCTTC. Translating it yields CASSPPLLAGVYNEQFF.